This record concerns one T cell receptor (beta chain) sequence. The antigen is unknown. This sample was taken from a study of regulatory T cells in long-lasting Graves disease. Whole-study context: The study counted Graves' disease as persistent given over 5 years of antithyroid drugs and positive TSH receptor antibodies. Findings and limits, study-wide: Whereas new patients shared 800 to 1,000 public clonotypes, persistent patients shared more, at some 2,700. Graves' patients with persistent disease showed TCR diversity lower than patients newly diagnosed.

Per germline, CDR1 MNHNS and CDR2 SASEGT. The CDR3 runs to 13 residues. Trimming left V 7 bases short and J 9 bases short, with 15 bases between. Arm-PCR with iRepertoire HTBI primers amplified the CDR3 regions for these TCR beta libraries. TCRdb reprocessed the multiplex PCR reads with MiXCR, giving one entry per CDR3 protein. The sample carries hundreds of thousands of distinct CDR3 sequences, around a fifth recorded once. The time point: persistent/refractory GD, antithyroid drugs over 5 years with positive TRAb. From RNA extracted from PBMCs, the TCR library was made. The sequence was obtained from a female donor with Graves disease. The chain joins TRBV6-1 to TRBJ2-2, with D hard to call. The sequenced sample was peripheral blood mononuclear cells (PBMCs), obtained when the disease was refractory, from a patient treated with antithyroid drugs. Here the CDR3 reads CASKPQPHRELFF. As DNA, the CDR3 is TGTGCCAGCAAGCCGCAGCCACACCGGGAGCTGTTTTTT.